These 12 T cell receptor beta chains originate from one sample sequenced in a study of T cells in narcolepsy. Some clones are missing from TCRdb's copy, which holds only in-frame ones; the method was immunoSEQ multiplex PCR. The top ten hold about 0.88% of the sample, which has 25,000 to 35,000 clones, more than 75% seen once. Material for sequencing was memory (CD45RA-) CD4+ T cells from blood. All receptors come from a human donor in good health.

The chain couples TRBV5-1 to TRBJ1-2, with 12 positions matching TRBD1. The ends lost 5 bases at V and 4 bases at J; junction bases unmatched: 12. The CDR3 sequence is 17 residues long. Germline V gene sequence: CDR1 SGHRS, CDR2 YFSETQ. For the CDR3, the DNA is TGCGCCAGCAGAGGGGGACAGGGGGCACCGTCGGGCTATGGCTACACCTTC. This encodes CASRGGQGAPSGYGYTF. The variable domain in full, with the rest retrieved from reference TRBV5-1 and TRBJ1-2, is KAGVTQTPRYLIKTRGQQVTLSCSPISGHRSVSWYQQTPGQGLQFLFEYFSETQRNKGNFPGRFSGRQFSNSRSEMNVSTLELGDSALYLCASRGGQGAPSGYGYTFGSGTRLTVV.

The rearrangement uses TRBV28 and TRBJ2-7; TRBD1 is a possible D gene (5 bases). Germline V gene data show CDR1 as MDHEN and CDR2 as SYDVKM. The CDR3 contains 12 residues. V was shortened by 5 bases and J by 3 bases, with 8 bases between the two germline ends. In nucleotides, the CDR3 is TGTGCCAGCAGTCTCCAGGGCTACGAGCAGTACTTC. This translates into CASSLQGYEQYF.

V and J are TRBV30 and TRBJ2-5, with TRBD2 identical over 8 bases. Losses at the gene ends were 3 bases for V and 0 bases for J; bases not matched to a gene: 3. The germline CDR1 and CDR2 sequences are GTSNPN and SVGIG (reference sequence). The CDR3 is 14 residues long. The CDR3 reads CAWRRRGDQETQYF. The CDR3 region has the DNA TGTGCCTGGAGGAGGCGGGGGGACCAAGAGACCCAGTACTTC.

This clone was counted once. At one end, the junction sequence differs from germline, possibly due to a read error. The J gene is TRBJ2-2, the V gene TRBV10-1, with D perhaps matching TRBD2 (7 bases). CDR1 and CDR2 (germline): WNHNN, SYGVQD (reference sequence). The CDR3 is made up of 17 amino acids. The CDR3 nucleotides are TGCGACAGCAGTGAGTACGGGGGGCCGGTGGACACCGGGGAGCTGTTTTTT. It yields the protein CDSSEYGGPVDTGELFF.

This chain connects TRBV5-6 to TRBJ2-5; a possible D gene is TRBD2 (5 bases). CDR1 SGHDT and CDR2 YYEEEE come from the germline V gene. V was pared by 4 bases and J by 5 bases, with 12 bases between. The CDR3 has 13 amino acids. The CDR3 here is CASSERPSETQYF. CDR3 sequence (DNA): TGTGCCAGCAGCGAGCGGCCGAGCGAGACCCAGTACTTC.

The chain is built from TRBV7-9 and TRBJ2-1, with D tentatively TRBD1 (6 bases). This CDR3 has 15 residues. V lost 5 bases, J lost 0 bases, and 11 bases lay in between. The germline V gene has CDR1 SEHNR and CDR2 FQNEAQ (reference sequence). Here the CDR3 DNA reads TGTGCCAGCAGCCGTGACAGGTCCTCCTACAATGAGCAGTTCTTC. Translating it yields CASSRDRSSYNEQFF.

The chain is built from TRBV30 and TRBJ2-5; possibly TRBD2 for D (5 bases). Germline CDR1 is GTSNPN and CDR2 is SVGIG (reference sequence). The CDR3 contains 13 residues. The V end was cut by 2 bases, the J end by 3 bases, with 10 bases between. The CDR3 DNA follows: TGTGCCTGGAGTAGGCGGGCGAAAGAGACCCAGTACTTC. It is translated as CAWSRRAKETQYF.

The chain recombines TRBV9 with TRBJ2-7; 12 nucleotides match TRBD2. Germline CDR1 and CDR2: SGDLS and YYNGEE. V was clipped by 0 bases and J by 5 bases; unmatched bases: 3. The CDR3 has 15 residues. CDR3 sequence (DNA): TGTGCCAGCAGCGTAGAGACTAGCGGGAGAAACGAGCAGTACTTC. This translates into CASSVETSGRNEQYF. Complete variable domain (other parts from reference TRBV9 and TRBJ2-7): DSGVTQTPKHLITATGQRVTLRCSPRSGDLSVYWYQQSLDQGLQFLIQYYNGEERAKGNILERFSAQQFPDLHSELNLSSLELGDSALYFCASSVETSGRNEQYFGPGTRLTVT.

The V call is TRBV7-2, the J call TRBJ1-1, with TRBD1 as a possible D gene (6 bases). The CDR3 totals 16 residues. The germline gives CDR1 SGHTA, CDR2 FQGNSA. With 1 base removed from V and 8 bases from J, the gap between germline ends came to 20 bases. The CDR3 DNA sequence: TGTGCCAGCAGCTTAGTTAGCCCTAGGGGGGACCTAGAAGCTTTCTTT. It specifies CASSLVSPRGDLEAFF.

This sequence joins TRBV18 and TRBJ2-7; TRBD2 aligns across 7 bases. J lost 1 base, V lost 2 bases, and 2 bases had no gene match. This CDR3 has 14 amino acids. Germline CDR1 KGHSH, CDR2 LQKENI. The CDR3: CASSPYGGSYEQYF. CDR3 nucleotide sequence: TGTGCCAGCTCACCATACGGGGGGTCCTACGAGCAGTACTTC. Filled out from reference TRBV18 and TRBJ2-7, the complete variable domain reads NAGVMQNPRHLVRRRGQEARLRCSPMKGHSHVYWYRQLPEEGLKFMVYLQKENIIDESGMPKERFSAEFPKEGPSILRIQQVVRGDSAAYFCASSPYGGSYEQYFGPGTRLTVT.

The chain couples TRBV6-5 to TRBJ2-2; TRBD1 aligns across 7 bases. V lost 4 bases, J lost 5 bases, and 7 bases stayed unmatched. In germline, CDR1 is MNHEY, CDR2 SVGAGI. The CDR3 spans 15 residues. The CDR3 protein is CASSSDRERTGELFF. For the CDR3, the DNA is TGTGCCAGCAGTTCCGACAGGGAAAGGACCGGGGAGCTGTTTTTT.

The chain couples TRBV7-2 to TRBJ1-3; 12 bases line up with TRBD1. Trimming took 4 bases from V and 5 from J; bases not matched to a gene: 3. Germline assignment: CDR1 SGHTA and CDR2 FQGNSA. CDR3 length equals 15 residues. CDR3 sequence: CASSSGTGGRNTIYF. Written as DNA, the CDR3 is TGTGCCAGCAGCTCCGGGACAGGGGGCAGAAACACCATATATTTT.